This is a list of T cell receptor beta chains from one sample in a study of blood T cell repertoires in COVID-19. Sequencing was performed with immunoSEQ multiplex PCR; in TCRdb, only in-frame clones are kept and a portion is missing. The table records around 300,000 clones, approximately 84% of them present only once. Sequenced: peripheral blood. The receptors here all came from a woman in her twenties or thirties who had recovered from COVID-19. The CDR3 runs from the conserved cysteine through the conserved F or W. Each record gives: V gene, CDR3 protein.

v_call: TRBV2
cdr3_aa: CASELAGGLGYTF

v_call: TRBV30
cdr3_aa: CAWSPRAGELFF

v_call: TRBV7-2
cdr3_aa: CASSLRGSGNQPQHF

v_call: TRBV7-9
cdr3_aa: CASSLDYTGLSTGELFF

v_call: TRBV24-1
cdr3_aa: CATSDPGTSADTQYF

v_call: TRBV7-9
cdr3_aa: CASSTGDMYGYTF

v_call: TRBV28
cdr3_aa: CASRRWGEVTSGANVLTF

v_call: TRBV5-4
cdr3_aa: CASSFGDTQYF

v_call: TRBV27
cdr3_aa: CASSFLGGSSLGPGQYF

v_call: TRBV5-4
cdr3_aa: CATTRGGRSYNEQFF

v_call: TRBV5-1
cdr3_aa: CASRPGTRSGELFF

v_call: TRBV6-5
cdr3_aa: CASRFGQGTEAFF

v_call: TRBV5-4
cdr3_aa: CASSYGQGGNEKLFF

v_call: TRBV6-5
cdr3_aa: CASRGSDNRQQYF

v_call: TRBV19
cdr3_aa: CASSISGYGYTF

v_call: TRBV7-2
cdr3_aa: CASSLYNRDRLDTQYF

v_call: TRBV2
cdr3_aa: CASNPVGSSGWYF

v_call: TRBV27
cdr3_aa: CASSRDRENSPLHF

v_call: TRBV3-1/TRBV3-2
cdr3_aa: CASSQKGQTGNTIYF

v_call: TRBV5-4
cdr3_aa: CASSLSGHSTDTQYF

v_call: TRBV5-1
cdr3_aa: CASSLERRDIQYF

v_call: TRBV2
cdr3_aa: CASRGGRVETQYF

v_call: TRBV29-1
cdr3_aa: CSVEVANTQYF

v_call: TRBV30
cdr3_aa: CAWSLGAGAGYTF

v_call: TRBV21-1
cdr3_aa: CASSKISCEQYF

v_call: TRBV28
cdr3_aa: CASSFWGTPSYEQYF

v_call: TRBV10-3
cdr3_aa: CAISVTGDTGELFF

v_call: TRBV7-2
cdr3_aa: CASSRSGYGGELFF

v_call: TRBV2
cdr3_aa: CASSDWSSNIQYF

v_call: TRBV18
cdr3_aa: CASSPSAGSNQPQHF

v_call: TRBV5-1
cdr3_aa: CASSPGGLTEQFF

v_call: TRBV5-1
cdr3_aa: CASSGAGPNYGYTF

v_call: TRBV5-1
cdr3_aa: CASSLGTSGGLEQYF

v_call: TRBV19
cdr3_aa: CASSMMGSSYNEQFF

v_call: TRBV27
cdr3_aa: CASSLGQGGRPQHF

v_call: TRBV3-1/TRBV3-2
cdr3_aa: CASGAGSSEQYF

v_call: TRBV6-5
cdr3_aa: CASSPRQGSNQPQHF